This TCR beta chain appears in the sequencing data of a study of T cell responses to AZD1222 COVID-19 vaccine. Study-wide results and caveats: Baseline serology detected seropositivity in only six or seven AZD1222 recipients.

As concerns this clone: Its specificity is unknown.

Germline CDR1 and CDR2: LNHDA and SQIVND (reference sequence). This CDR3 spans 15 amino acids. V was pared by 7 bases and J by 6 bases, with 8 bases of the junction left unmatched. The table came from immunoSEQ multiplex PCR; TCRdb's copy has only in-frame clones and leaves some out. The sample records 200,000 to 250,000 clones, approximately 94% being singletons. The receptor was derived from an adult who received the MenACWY meningococcal vaccine as a control. The chain employs TRBV19 and TRBJ1-6; 8 bases map to TRBD1. The material sequenced was peripheral blood, taken 28 days after the second dose of the MenACWY control vaccine. The CDR3 sequence is CASTGQGFGNSPLHF. The DNA of the CDR3 is TGTGCCAGTACCGGACAGGGCTTCGGTAATTCACCCCTCCACTTT.